One and the same sample provided the 27 T cell receptor beta chains below, sequenced in a study of blood T cell repertoires in COVID-19. The method was immunoSEQ multiplex PCR; TCRdb's version includes in-frame clones alone and lacks a portion of them. Of over 400,000 clones in the sample, about 89% are singletons; the top ten hold 7.8%. Material for sequencing was peripheral blood. These receptors all stem from a woman between 45 and 60 years old with COVID-19, enrolled during active disease.

The chain recombines TRBV6-5 with TRBJ2-1, with 8 bases fitting TRBD2. Germline trimming cut 6 bases from V and 7 bases from J; bases unmatched to any gene: 11. The CDR3 length is 15 residues. CDR1 MNHEY and CDR2 SVGAGI come from the germline V gene. DNA of the CDR3: TGTGCCAGCAGCATATTGAAAGGGACTAGTAATGAGCAGTTCTTC. Its protein product is CASSILKGTSNEQFF.

This rearrangement joins TRBV3-1 (or the pseudogene TRBV3-2) to TRBJ2-5; D is undetermined. This CDR3 spans 14 amino acids. V was pared by 2 bases and J by 7 bases, with 14 bases between. Germline-derived CDR1 and CDR2 are LGHDT and YNNKEL (reference sequence). Here the CDR3 reads CASSQHRARGTQYF. The CDR3 DNA reads as TGTGCCAGCAGCCAACACCGCGCCCGAGGGACCCAGTACTTC.

The chain carries TRBV6-5 and TRBJ1-2; D perhaps matches TRBD1 (5 bases). Trimming removed 5 bases from V and 4 bases from J, with 11 bases in between. CDR1 MNHEY and CDR2 SVGAGI come from the germline V gene. The CDR3 contains 13 residues. CDR3 protein: CASSPRGSYGYTF. The CDR3 bases are TGTGCCAGCAGTCCAAGGGGCAGCTATGGCTACACCTTC.

The CDR3 sequence is CASSLAAGAGYGYTF. CDR3 coding DNA: TGCGCCAGCAGCTTGGCCGCGGGGGCGGGCTATGGCTACACCTTC. V is TRBV5-1 and J is TRBJ1-2; D perhaps matches TRBD1 (6 bases). The germline CDR1 and CDR2 sequences are SGHRS and YFSETQ. This CDR3 is 15 amino acids long. Trimming took off 0 bases at V and 4 bases at J, with 13 bases between the two ends. Based on the CDR3 plus reference TRBV5-1 and TRBJ1-2, the full variable domain is KAGVTQTPRYLIKTRGQQVTLSCSPISGHRSVSWYQQTPGQGLQFLFEYFSETQRNKGNFPGRFSGRQFSNSRSEMNVSTLELGDSALYLCASSLAAGAGYGYTFGSGTRLTVV.

The rearrangement uses TRBV7-9 and TRBJ2-6, with 8 bases aligning to TRBD1. Germline assignment: CDR1 SEHNR and CDR2 FQNEAQ (reference sequence). V lost 4 bases and J lost 2; bases outside the gene matches: 7. This CDR3 has 17 amino acids. The CDR3 DNA is TGTGCCAGCAGCTCCCGACAGGGGAGGCCTGGGGCCAACGTCCTGACTTTC. Encoded protein: CASSSRQGRPGANVLTF.

The J gene is TRBJ1-3, the V gene TRBV30, with D possibly being TRBD1 (6 bases). V lost 5 bases to trimming and J lost 2 bases, with 13 bases between them. CDR3 length equals 14 residues. Germline V gives CDR1 GTSNPN, CDR2 SVGIG (reference sequence). CDR3 sequence reads: CAWGEGGPGNTIYF. As DNA, the CDR3 is TGTGCCTGGGGAGAAGGGGGACCTGGAAACACCATATATTTT. Combining the CDR3 with reference TRBV30 and TRBJ1-3 gives the whole variable domain SQTIHQWPATLVQPVGSPLSLECTVEGTSNPNLYWYRQAAGRGLQLLFYSVGIGQISSEVPQNLSASRPQDRQFILSSKKLLLSDSGFYLCAWGEGGPGNTIYFGEGSWLTVV.

The V gene is TRBV15, the J gene TRBJ1-4; TRBD1 is a possible D gene (6 bases). The germline V and J ends were trimmed by 0 bases and 8 bases, with 13 bases remaining between them. The V gene's germline CDR1 is LNHNV and CDR2 YYDKDF (reference sequence). This CDR3 has 15 residues. CDR3 nucleotide sequence: TGTGCCACCAGCAGAGATAGGGGGTATGAGGAAAAACTGTTTTTT. Protein: CATSRDRGYEEKLFF.

This chain links TRBV5-1 with TRBJ1-1; no definite D call. Deletions cut 2 bases from V and 1 base from J, with 6 bases between. This CDR3 comprises 13 residues. Per germline, CDR1 SGHRS and CDR2 YFSETQ. CDR3 residues: CASSFSQNTEAFF. CDR3 sequence (DNA): TGCGCCAGCAGCTTCTCACAGAACACTGAAGCTTTCTTT.

The V and J genes are TRBV24-1 and TRBJ2-2; D ambiguous. The V end was cut by 12 bases, the J end by 6 bases, with 13 bases between. From germline, CDR1 is KGHDR and CDR2 SFDVKD. The CDR3 spans 12 residues. CDR3 DNA sequence: TGTGCCGCCGGCCGGGTTCCCGGGGAGCTGTTTTTT. Translation gives CAAGRVPGELFF.

CDR3 amino acids: CASSSVRDSLFYEQYF. CDR3 DNA: TGTGCCAGCAGTTCTGTACGGGACAGTCTTTTCTACGAGCAGTACTTC. This sequence joins TRBV6-5 and TRBJ2-7; 7 bases line up with TRBD1. Per germline, CDR1 MNHEY and CDR2 SVGAGI. The CDR3 is 16 residues long. Losses at the gene ends were 4 bases for V and 3 bases for J; bases not matched to a gene: 12.

This clone was observed a handful of times. The CDR3 coding sequence is TGCGCCAGCAGCCCCCGACTTGGTCTTAATTCACCCCTCCACTTT. Amino acids: CASSPRLGLNSPLHF. The chain recombines TRBV5-1 with TRBJ1-6, with unresolved D. CDR1 is SGHRS and CDR2 is YFSETQ in the germline V gene. Between the trimmed V and J ends, which lost 4 bases and 6 bases, there was a span of 14 bases. This CDR3 is 15 amino acids long.

CDR3 sequence reads: CASSIGGQPQHF. In DNA form, the CDR3 reads TGTGCCAGCAGCATCGGAGGGCAGCCCCAGCATTTT. The genes are TRBV5-6 and TRBJ1-5; D is undetermined. From germline, CDR1 is SGHDT and CDR2 YYEEEE. Trimming pared 4 bases from V and 7 bases from J, leaving 9 bases between. The CDR3 sequence is 12 residues long.

The CDR3 loop is CAIQVPGTEAFF. For the CDR3, the DNA is TGTGCCATTCAAGTTCCGGGCACTGAAGCTTTCTTT. V is TRBV10-3 and J is TRBJ1-1; D gene ambiguous. Germline V lookup: CDR1 ENHRY, CDR2 SYGVKD. The CDR3 runs to 12 residues. Trimming left V 9 bases short and J 4 bases short, with 12 bases between.

The V gene is TRBV5-4, the J gene TRBJ2-1; no clear D. Deletions cut 0 bases from V and 0 bases from J, with 10 bases between. This CDR3 is 16 amino acids long. Germline CDR1 SGHNT, CDR2 YYREEE (reference sequence). The DNA of the CDR3 is TGTGCCAGCAGCTTGGCCAACAGACCCTCCTACAATGAGCAGTTCTTC. Its protein is CASSLANRPSYNEQFF.

The chain couples TRBV29-1 to TRBJ2-3; 10 positions agree with TRBD1. Germline-derived CDR1 and CDR2 are SQVTM and ANQGSEA. The length of the CDR3 is 18 residues. V trimming: 0 bases; J trimming: 4 bases; junction bases outside the gene matches: 13. For the CDR3, the DNA is TGCAGCGTTGAAGATGCATCCCTAGGGACAGGGGTGCCAGATACGCAGTATTTT. Translated: CSVEDASLGTGVPDTQYF.

V usage is TRBV5-1 and J usage is TRBJ2-3; 8 nucleotides align to TRBD1. With 0 bases clipped from V and 6 bases from J, the junction kept 3 bases outside the gene matches. Germline-derived CDR1 and CDR2 are SGHRS and YFSETQ. This CDR3 has 14 residues. DNA of the CDR3: TGCGCCAGCAGCTTGGTGACAGGGGCGGATACGCAGTATTTT. It codes for CASSLVTGADTQYF.

On this clone: An end of the junction does not agree with germline; a read error may underlie this. V and J are TRBV7-3 and TRBJ2-3; TRBD2 agrees at 9 bases. The CDR3 length is 15 residues. CDR1 SGHTA and CDR2 FQGTGA come from the germline V gene. CDR3 sequence (DNA): TGTGCCAGCAGCTTAAACGCCCAAGTGAGCGGGGGGCGAGATTTT. Its protein is CASSLNAQVSGGRDF.

This clone came up once. The rearrangement links TRBV6-2 or TRBV6-3 to TRBJ1-6; maybe TRBD1 (6 bases). Germline V gene lookup returns CDR1 MNHEY and CDR2 SVGEGT. With 4 bases removed from V and 13 bases from J, the gap between germline ends came to 8 bases. CDR3 length equals 11 residues. The CDR3 loop is CASSLQGPLHF. The CDR3 region has the DNA TGTGCCAGCAGTTTACAGGGTCCCCTCCACTTT.

The sample holds one count of this clone. The chain links TRBV5-1 to TRBJ1-6; the D is unclear. The CDR3 is 17 residues long. V was cut by 0 bases and J by 0 bases, with 10 bases left in between. Germline values: CDR1 SGHRS, CDR2 YFSETQ. CDR3 coding DNA: TGCGCCAGCAGCTTGGTTGCCCCGAGCTCCTATAATTCACCCCTCCACTTT. As protein: CASSLVAPSSYNSPLHF.

The chain links TRBV29-1 to TRBJ1-2, with D perhaps matching TRBD1 (5 bases). V lost 7 bases, J lost 9 bases, and 15 bases lay in between. Germline V CDR1 and CDR2: SQVTM, ANQGSEA. CDR3 length: 11 residues. The CDR3: CSAIPTASYTF. The CDR3 DNA is TGCAGCGCCATACCGACAGCTAGCTACACCTTC.

The chain recombines TRBV19 with TRBJ2-7, with D tentatively TRBD1 (6 bases). Trimming took 4 bases from V and 0 from J, leaving 16 bases between them. This CDR3 has 16 amino acids. From germline, CDR1 is LNHDA and CDR2 SQIVND (reference sequence). The CDR3 DNA is TGTGCCAGTAGTACGCTTCCCGGGACACTCTCCTACGAGCAGTACTTC. Its translation: CASSTLPGTLSYEQYF.

The chain links TRBV19 to TRBJ1-2; D may be TRBD1 (5 bases). The CDR3 contains 14 residues. The germline gives CDR1 LNHDA, CDR2 SQIVND (reference sequence). V lost 5 bases and J lost 5, with 15 bases in between. CDR3 region: CASSHLRGDYGYTF. Here the CDR3 DNA reads TGTGCCAGTAGTCACCTCCGGGGGGATTATGGCTACACCTTC.

For this clone: This specimen includes other DNA sequences encoding the same CDR3. The V call is TRBV12-3 or TRBV12-4, the J call TRBJ2-5; a weak D match, TRBD1 (6 bases). This CDR3 contains 13 residues. V was pared by 0 bases and J by 4 bases, with 6 bases between. CDR3 DNA: TGTGCCAGCAGTTTAGCAGGGGGAGAGACCCAGTACTTC. Its translation is CASSLAGGETQYF.

The V and J genes are TRBV28 and TRBJ2-2; TRBD1 aligns across 11 bases. CDR1 MDHEN and CDR2 SYDVKM come from the germline V gene. Trimming took 3 bases from V and 4 from J; bases not matched to a gene: 10. The CDR3 sequence is 18 residues long. The CDR3 nucleotides read TGTGCCAGCAGTTTCCGGGACAGGGGGAAAAGGGGCACCGGGGAGCTGTTTTTT. This codes for CASSFRDRGKRGTGELFF.

This rearrangement joins TRBV19 to TRBJ1-6; D remains unclear. V was clipped by 6 bases and J by 0 bases, with 15 bases between them. The CDR3 covers 17 residues. Germline loops: CDR1 LNHDA, CDR2 SQIVND (reference sequence). The chain's CDR3 is CASRGSAGSSYNSPLHF. The DNA of the CDR3 is TGTGCCAGTAGAGGCTCGGCAGGTAGCTCCTATAATTCACCCCTCCACTTT.

This rearrangement joins TRBV6-5 to TRBJ2-7; D is perhaps TRBD2 (6 bases). The CDR3 sequence is 14 residues long. Per the germline V gene, CDR1 is MNHEY and CDR2 is SVGAGI. Deletions cut 7 bases from V and 2 bases from J, with 15 bases between. DNA of the CDR3: TGTGCCAGCAAGGAGCGAGCGGGTGCCTACGAGCAGTACTTC. Protein product: CASKERAGAYEQYF.

The chain links TRBV6-1 to TRBJ1-2, with TRBD1 identical over 11 bases. Unmatched junction bases numbered 6, after V lost 6 bases and J lost 3 bases. In germline, CDR1 is MNHNS, CDR2 SASEGT. This CDR3 contains 15 residues. Here the CDR3 DNA reads TGTGCCAGCAGCCTCACGGGACAGGGGGACTATGGCTACACCTTC. It encodes CASSLTGQGDYGYTF.